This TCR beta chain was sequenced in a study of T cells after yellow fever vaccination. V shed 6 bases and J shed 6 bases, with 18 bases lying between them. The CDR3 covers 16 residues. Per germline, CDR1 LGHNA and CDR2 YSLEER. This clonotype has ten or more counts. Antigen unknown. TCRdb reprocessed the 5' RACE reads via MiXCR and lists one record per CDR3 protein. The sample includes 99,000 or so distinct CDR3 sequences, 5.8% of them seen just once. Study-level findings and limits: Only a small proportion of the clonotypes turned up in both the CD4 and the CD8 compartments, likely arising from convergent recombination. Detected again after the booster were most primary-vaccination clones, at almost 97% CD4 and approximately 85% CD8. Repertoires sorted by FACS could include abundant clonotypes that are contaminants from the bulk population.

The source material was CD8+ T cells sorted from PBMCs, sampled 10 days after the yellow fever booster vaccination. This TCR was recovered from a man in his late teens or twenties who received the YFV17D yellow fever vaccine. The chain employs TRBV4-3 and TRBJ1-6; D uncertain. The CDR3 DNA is TGCGCCAGCAGTCAGGCCGGGGATGTGGGTAATTCACCCCTCCACTTT. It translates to CASSQAGDVGNSPLHF.